The entry below gives a single T cell receptor (beta chain) sequence along with its context. The target of this receptor is not known. Base qualities were left out, and no much larger clone turns up one base away. The data were taken from a study of Ad26.COV2.S vaccination and SARS-CoV-2 variants (dated by TCRdb to the early 2020s). Context from the whole study: Vaccine-arm donors were drawn from COV1001, a multicentre, randomized, double-blind, placebo-controlled phase I-IIa trial of Ad26.COV2.S in healthy adults. Dosing of Ad26.COV2.S was intramuscular, at either 5x10^10 or 1x10^11 viral particles, delivered as one shot or as two shots spaced 56 days apart. TCRbeta repertoire sequencing was used to assess the specificity and breadth of SARS-CoV-2-reactive T cell receptors after Ad26.COV2.S vaccination. A total of roughly 30 samples were included in the TCR-sequenced set, comprising roughly 19 Ad26.COV2.S vaccine recipients, 5 placebo recipients and 8 SARS-CoV-2 convalescent individuals. Participants in the trial were split at random into five groups of five each, receiving low-dose or high-dose Ad26.COV2.S once or twice, or else placebo on both occasions. Blinding of investigators to trial group allocation was maintained during experiments and outcome assessment.

Read against the paper, the sample's treatment or condition label means: some 20 received Ad26.COV2.S at low or high dose, single or two shots; about 5 received placebo; per-sample allocation not given. Repertoires of vaccine and placebo recipients were sequenced from samples collected on day 63 after the first injection. In Cohort 1b, about 25 adults aged 18-55 years were enrolled at a single site in Boston, USA, between 29 July and 7 August 2020. Ad26.COV2.S was a replication-incompetent adenovirus type 26 vector expressing a prefusion-stabilized SARS-CoV-2 spike protein from the original Wuhan strain. On the study overall, not on this receptor specifically: Compared with placebo recipients, Ad26.COV2.S recipients showed higher spike-specific TCR breadth (P = 0.0014). Vaccine and placebo recipients had comparable non-spike TCR breadth, which fits with the vaccine containing only spike. After vaccination, substantial breadth of spike-specific CD8+ and CD4+ T cell responses was reported. It was noted by the authors that total T cell responses may have been underestimated by the TCR breadth and depth analyses. The study was not powered for comparison of responses between vaccine doses or regimens.

The trim is 5 bases for V and 2 bases for J, with a gap of 13 bases between the germline ends. Based on the germline V gene, the CDR1 and CDR2 sequences are MDHEN and SYDVKM. The CDR3, cysteine through phenylalanine, is 14 amino acids long. The sequence is cut down to CDR3 DNA, 42 bases in frame from base 1. The immunoSEQ Assay was used to sequence TCRbeta CDR3 regions. After extraction, genomic DNA underwent amplification by bias-controlled multiplex PCR, followed by high-throughput sequencing. As for the original processing: Collapsing and filtering of sequences were performed to quantify the absolute abundance of each unique TCRbeta CDR3 region. T cell fraction was estimated by normalization of TCRbeta template counts to usable DNA, with usable DNA being measured through amplification of reference genes present in all nucleated cells. Repertoire TCRs were annotated as SARS-CoV-2-specific when V gene, CDR3 amino acid sequence and J gene were exactly matched to a known reactive TCR set. The reference SARS-CoV-2 TCR set was derived from MIRA and filtered for enrichment in COVID-19-positive ImmuneCODE repertoires, a step that removed public or cross-reactive TCRs. Drawing on the MIRA antigens, annotated TCRs were analysed further at the level of specific ORF or position within ORF. Breadth was defined as annotated unique rearrangements over total unique productive rearrangements; depth was the summed frequency of those rearrangements. Two-sided Wilcoxon rank-sum tests were used to compare TCR breadth between groups. TCRdb obtained this table from immuneACCESS and retained in-frame rearrangements with V and J assigned. These tables miss some clones; where compared with another copy, unresolved V genes account for less than half of the shortfall, and the remainder is unexplained. V, J and clone size were drawn from that table, and D and trimming were deduced from the DNA. The sample has about 350,000 clones on record, about 88% of them singletons. 6.4% of the sample comes from the top ten.

This clonotype originated in a person between 18 and 65 years old who received the Ad26.COV2.S COVID-19 vaccine or a placebo. Sample: peripheral blood, taken in a trial of Ad26.COV2.S vaccine versus placebo. This chain is built from TRBV28 and TRBJ2-7; the D segment is perhaps TRBD1 or TRBD2, each sharing 5 matched bases. The CDR3 corresponds to CASSRSGTAYEQYF. The DNA is as follows: TGTGCCAGCAGTAGATCCGGGACGGCCTACGAGCAGTACTTC.